A selection of T cell receptor beta chains follows, all from one sample in a study of blood T cell repertoires in COVID-19. Sequenced by immunoSEQ multiplex PCR; TCRdb stores in-frame clones only, minus some. The data contain fewer than 250,000 clones, roughly 82% of them singletons. Specimen: peripheral blood. The receptors were sampled from a middle-aged woman with acute or convalescent COVID-19. The CDR3 runs from the conserved cysteine through the conserved F or W. The D gene is left open where the match is weak. Some rows have no size entry. The others give once, few or many, or a class for an expanded clone.

d_gene: NA
j_gene: TRBJ2-7
v_gene: TRBV5-8
abundance: NA
CDR3nt: TGTGCCAGCAGCTCTCCAGGGATCTCCTACGAGCAGTACTTC
CDR3aa: CASSSPGISYEQYF

d_gene: NA
j_gene: TRBJ2-3
v_gene: TRBV6-1
abundance: few
CDR3nt: TGTGCCAGCAGTGAAAAACCTTTGCTGGGGACATTGTACACAGATACGCAGTATTTT
CDR3aa: CASSEKPLLGTLYTDTQYF

d_gene: TRBD1
j_gene: TRBJ1-2
v_gene: TRBV18
abundance: NA
CDR3nt: TGTGCCAGCTCCCCCGGGACAGCATATAACTATGGCTACACCTTC
CDR3aa: CASSPGTAYNYGYTF

d_gene: NA
j_gene: TRBJ1-1
v_gene: TRBV19
abundance: NA
CDR3nt: TGTGCCAGTAGATACACAGGGGAAGCTTTCTTT
CDR3aa: CASRYTGEAFF

d_gene: TRBD1
j_gene: TRBJ2-7
v_gene: TRBV5-4
abundance: NA
CDR3nt: TGTGCCAGCAGACCCCGGGACAGGGGGCCCTACGAGCAGTACTTC
CDR3aa: CASRPRDRGPYEQYF

d_gene: NA
j_gene: TRBJ1-1
v_gene: TRBV5-6
abundance: once
CDR3nt: TGTGCCAGCAGCTTGGGTTCTGAGGGCCTGAACACTGAAGCTTTCTTT
CDR3aa: CASSLGSEGLNTEAFF

d_gene: NA
j_gene: TRBJ2-7
v_gene: TRBV11-2
abundance: NA
CDR3nt: TGTGCCAGCAGCTTAGGGCACGAGCAGTACTTC
CDR3aa: CASSLGHEQYF

d_gene: NA
j_gene: TRBJ1-1
v_gene: TRBV2
abundance: NA
CDR3nt: TGTGCCAGCAGTGATGGGTGGAGGAACACTGAAGCTTTCTTT
CDR3aa: CASSDGWRNTEAFF

d_gene: TRBD2
j_gene: TRBJ2-1
v_gene: TRBV19
abundance: few
CDR3nt: TGTGCCAGTAGTACGGTAGCGGGAGGTAGTGAGCAGTTCTTC
CDR3aa: CASSTVAGGSEQFF

d_gene: NA
j_gene: TRBJ1-2
v_gene: TRBV30
abundance: once
CDR3nt: TGTGCCTGGAGTGTACGCGGTAACTATGGCTACACCTTC
CDR3aa: CAWSVRGNYGYTF

d_gene: NA
j_gene: TRBJ2-7
v_gene: TRBV5-4
abundance: NA
CDR3nt: TGTGCCAGCAGCTATAACCGGGACTCGAGCTCCTACGAGCAGTACTTC
CDR3aa: CASSYNRDSSSYEQYF

d_gene: NA
j_gene: TRBJ1-4
v_gene: TRBV6-1
abundance: NA
CDR3nt: TGTGCCAGCAGTGAAGGGGTAGGGGGGGCTGAAGAAAAACTGTTTTTT
CDR3aa: CASSEGVGGAEEKLFF

d_gene: TRBD2
j_gene: TRBJ2-1
v_gene: TRBV7-8
abundance: NA
CDR3nt: TGTGCCAGCAGCCCTTGGGCGGGAGGAAACAATGAGCAGTTCTTC
CDR3aa: CASSPWAGGNNEQFF

d_gene: NA
j_gene: TRBJ2-7
v_gene: TRBV18
abundance: NA
CDR3nt: TGTGCCAGCTCAGTGCAGGGGGGTCTCGACGAGCAGTACTTC
CDR3aa: CASSVQGGLDEQYF

d_gene: TRBD1
j_gene: TRBJ2-1
v_gene: TRBV6-1
abundance: few
CDR3nt: TGTGCCAGCAGTGACAGGGACAGGGGGCCCTACAATGAGCAGTTCTTC
CDR3aa: CASSDRDRGPYNEQFF

d_gene: TRBD2
j_gene: TRBJ2-1
v_gene: TRBV7-8
abundance: NA
CDR3nt: TGTGCCAGCAGCTTAGTGCTAGCGGGAGGCTATGAGCAGTTCTTC
CDR3aa: CASSLVLAGGYEQFF

d_gene: NA
j_gene: TRBJ1-1
v_gene: TRBV3-1/TRBV3-2
abundance: NA
CDR3nt: TGTGCCAGCAGCCCACTCTCAGGGGTCTCCACTGAAGCTTTCTTT
CDR3aa: CASSPLSGVSTEAFF

d_gene: NA
j_gene: TRBJ1-4
v_gene: TRBV11-2
abundance: once
CDR3nt: TGTGCCAGCAGCCCCACGGGGGGGAGGTTCGAAGAAAAACTGTTTTTT
CDR3aa: CASSPTGGRFEEKLFF

d_gene: NA
j_gene: TRBJ1-1
v_gene: TRBV25-1
abundance: few
CDR3nt: TGTGCCAGCAGTGGAGGGGGATGGAACACTGAAGCTTTCTTT
CDR3aa: CASSGGGWNTEAFF